This T cell receptor (beta chain) appears in the sequencing data of a study of T cell clones after liver transplantation. Overall study: Samples came pre-transplant, pre-randomization before withdrawal, and post-randomization after withdrawal ended.

Germline CDR1 SGDLS, CDR2 YYNGEE. Trimming left V 4 bases short and J 2 bases short, with 10 bases between. The CDR3 is made up of 14 amino acids. Remarks on this clone: Its target is unknown.

Libraries were prepared by immunoSEQ multiplex PCR; TCRdb keeps only in-frame clonotypes and omits some of them. The sample holds approximately 7,000 clones; 70% are singletons and the top ten take around 26%. Study outcomes and limitations: Graft donor-reactive T cells possibly entered the graft instead of undergoing deletion. Small, mixed patient groups and varying post-transplant times limit these conclusions.

The sequencing used CD8+ T cells from blood, collected before liver transplant. This TCR was recovered from a human donor who received a liver transplant. V gene TRBV9 combines with J gene TRBJ1-5; perhaps TRBD1 as D (5 bases). The CDR3 reads CASSPGRGNQPQHF. The DNA for the CDR3 is TGTGCCAGCAGCCCAGGGCGGGGCAATCAGCCCCAGCATTTT.